The 29 T cell receptor beta chains listed next were all sequenced from one sample in a study of T cell changes during pregnancy in multiple sclerosis. The assay was immunoSEQ multiplex PCR, and TCRdb's table has in-frame clones only and misses some. Among 45,000 to 70,000 clones listed, approximately 92% were seen once. Here the sequenced sample was CD4+ T cells from peripheral blood mononuclear cells, taken after pregnancy. The receptor set was obtained from a female donor with multiple sclerosis, enrolled in a pregnancy study.

The rearrangement links TRBV7-9 to TRBJ2-7, with 7 bases aligning to TRBD1. The CDR3 contains 15 residues. Germline-derived CDR1 and CDR2 are SEHNR and FQNEAQ (reference sequence). After removal of 0 bases from V and 4 bases from J, the junction contained 6 bases not matched to a gene. The CDR3 spells CASSLAQAGGYEQYF. The CDR3 nucleotides read TGTGCCAGCAGCTTAGCGCAGGCAGGGGGTTACGAGCAGTACTTC.

V is TRBV9 and J is TRBJ2-3; unclear D gene. The CDR3 runs to 13 residues. CDR1 SGDLS and CDR2 YYNGEE come from the germline V gene. V was trimmed by 0 bases and J by 6 bases, leaving 8 bases between them. The CDR3 is CASSVGVVDTQYF. As DNA, the CDR3 is TGTGCCAGCAGCGTAGGCGTGGTGGATACGCAGTATTTT.

The chain couples TRBV28 to TRBJ1-5, with a possible D match to TRBD1 (6 bases). The CDR3 is 18 amino acids. The germline V gene has CDR1 MDHEN and CDR2 SYDVKM. V lost 3 bases, J lost 0 bases, and 18 bases lay in between. This chain's CDR3 is CASSFTRGQPVSNQPQHF. The CDR3 nucleotides are TGTGCCAGCAGTTTCACGCGCGGACAGCCCGTTAGCAATCAGCCCCAGCATTTT.

The genes are TRBV25-1 and TRBJ1-2, with 10 bases matching TRBD1. The germline V gene encodes CDR1 MGHDK and CDR2 SYGVNS. CDR3 size: 15 residues. The V gene end was trimmed by 3 bases and the J gene end by 2 bases; junction bases not matched to a gene: 3. The CDR3 reads CASSETGGGNYGYTF. As DNA, the CDR3 is TGTGCCAGCAGTGAGACAGGGGGCGGCAACTATGGCTACACCTTC.

The chain combines TRBV13 with TRBJ2-1; 9 bases align to TRBD2. CDR1 PRHDT and CDR2 FYEKMQ come from the germline V gene (reference sequence). This CDR3 has 22 amino acids. Unmatched junction bases numbered 24, after V lost 2 bases and J lost 4 bases. In DNA, the CDR3 is TGTGCCAGCAGCTTACTCACTAACCCCCCGGTGAGTAGCGGGGGTTTGTACAATGAGCAGTTCTTC. This sequence encodes CASSLLTNPPVSSGGLYNEQFF.

V usage is TRBV30 and J usage is TRBJ1-2, with a possible D match to TRBD1 (6 bases). Trimming removed 2 bases at V and 6 bases at J, with 16 bases between. CDR1 is GTSNPN, CDR2 SVGIG, per germline (reference sequence). This CDR3 spans 14 amino acids. In DNA, the CDR3 is TGTGCCTGGAGTTACAGGGTATTGGTGCATGGCTACACCTTC. Translation gives CAWSYRVLVHGYTF.

The CDR3 coding sequence is TGTGCCAGCAGTGGGACAGGGCTTACTGAGCAGTTCTTC. Protein product: CASSGTGLTEQFF. The chain employs TRBV2 and TRBJ2-1; 8 positions agree with TRBD1. The germline V gene has CDR1 SNHLY and CDR2 FYNNEI. The CDR3 runs to 13 residues. V dropped 4 bases and J dropped 9; count of bases not matched to a gene: 5.

The chain employs TRBV18 and TRBJ1-1, with D perhaps matching TRBD1 (6 bases). Germline V CDR1 and CDR2: KGHSH, LQKENI. Deletions cut 2 bases from V and 5 bases from J, with 15 bases between. The CDR3 is made up of 15 amino acids. The CDR3 protein is CASSPGTGQNTEAFF. CDR3 sequence (DNA): TGTGCCAGCTCACCAGGAACAGGGCAAAATACTGAAGCTTTCTTT.

The genes are TRBV5-4 and TRBJ1-2; D might be TRBD1 (6 bases). Trimming cost V 0 bases and J 8 bases, with 20 bases left between them. Germline V CDR1 and CDR2: SGHNT, YYREEE (reference sequence). The length of the CDR3 is 16 residues. This CDR3 is CASSLARSRGVGGYTF. Here the CDR3 DNA reads TGTGCCAGCAGCTTGGCCAGATCCAGGGGCGTGGGGGGCTACACCTTC.

This clone was seen a single time. The chain carries TRBV7-3 and TRBJ2-5; 9 nucleotides match TRBD1. V shed 4 bases and J 4 bases; nucleotides not matched to a gene: 10. CDR3 size: 16 residues. From germline, CDR1 is SGHTA and CDR2 FQGTGA. CDR3 protein: CASSSRGDRVGETQYF. CDR3 DNA sequence: TGTGCCAGCAGCTCAAGGGGGGACAGGGTGGGAGAGACCCAGTACTTC. Combining the CDR3 with reference TRBV7-3 and TRBJ2-5 gives the whole variable domain GAGVSQTPSNKVTEKGKYVELRCDPISGHTALYWYRQSLGQGPEFLIYFQGTGAADDSGLPNDRFFAVRPEGSVSTLKIQRTERGDSAVYLCASSSRGDRVGETQYFGPGTRLLVL.

The CDR3 loop reads CASRRGGLVEAFF. Here the CDR3 DNA reads TGTGCCAGCAGGCGGGGGGGTTTGGTTGAAGCTTTCTTT. The chain combines TRBV6-5 with TRBJ1-1; D possibly corresponds to TRBD1 (5 bases). The CDR3 runs 13 residues. The germline CDR1 and CDR2 sequences are MNHEY and SVGAGI. Between the trimmed V and J ends, which lost 6 bases and 7 bases, there was a span of 15 bases.

V usage is TRBV10-3 and J usage is TRBJ1-5, with TRBD1 matching 7 bases. This CDR3 is built from 14 residues. Germline-derived CDR1 and CDR2 are ENHRY and SYGVKD. Unmatched junction bases numbered 6, after V lost 7 bases and J lost 3 bases. In nucleotides, the CDR3 is TGTGCCATCAATGGGACAGAAGCCAATCAGCCCCAGCATTTT. Translated: CAINGTEANQPQHF.

Here the CDR3 reads CASSFRRQTNEKLFF. CDR3 nucleotides: TGTGCCAGCAGTTTTCGCAGACAAACTAATGAAAAACTGTTTTTT. This chain uses TRBV2 with TRBJ1-4; no definite D call. The CDR3 runs to 15 residues. Trimming left V 5 bases short and J 1 base short, with 11 bases between. Germline CDR1 reads SNHLY; CDR2 reads FYNNEI.

The V and J genes are TRBV7-4 and TRBJ1-3; 7 bases line up with TRBD1. V lost 4 bases, J lost 2 bases, and 23 bases stayed unmatched. Germline V gene data show CDR1 as SGHVT and CDR2 as SQSDAQ. The CDR3 is made up of 21 amino acids. CDR3 in amino acids: CASSSDKKRGGFDRAGNTIYF. In nucleotides, the CDR3 is TGTGCCAGCAGCTCCGATAAGAAGCGGGGGGGCTTCGACAGGGCTGGAAACACCATATATTTT.

V gene TRBV9 combines with J gene TRBJ2-1; tentative D call: TRBD2 (7 bases). V gave up 0 bases and J gave up 9 bases, with 16 bases separating them. This CDR3 has 15 residues. The V gene's germline CDR1 is SGDLS and CDR2 YYNGEE. DNA for the CDR3: TGTGCCAGCAGCGTAGCGGCGGGGGCTCCGGGTGAGCAGTTCTTC. Encoded protein: CASSVAAGAPGEQFF. The full variable domain, rest sourced from reference TRBV9 and TRBJ2-1, is DSGVTQTPKHLITATGQRVTLRCSPRSGDLSVYWYQQSLDQGLQFLIQYYNGEERAKGNILERFSAQQFPDLHSELNLSSLELGDSALYFCASSVAAGAPGEQFFGPGTRLTVL.

This clone occurred once. The gene calls are TRBV6-5 and TRBJ1-2; D ambiguous. From germline, CDR1 is MNHEY and CDR2 SVGAGI. Trimming left V 2 bases short and J 7 bases short, with 11 bases between. This CDR3 is 13 amino acids long. The CDR3 nucleotides read TGTGCCAGCAGTTACCGCGGAGCATCTGGCTACACCTTC. Translated: CASSYRGASGYTF.

This rearrangement joins TRBV5-6 to TRBJ1-6, with D tentatively TRBD1 (5 bases). This CDR3 comprises 17 residues. V lost 1 base, J lost 0 bases, and 11 bases lay in between. Germline CDR1 is SGHDT and CDR2 is YYEEEE. CDR3 sequence: CASSLLGGTSYNSPLHF. The DNA of the CDR3 is TGTGCCAGCAGCTTGTTGGGGGGGACCTCCTATAATTCACCCCTCCACTTT.

The rearrangement uses TRBV4-2 and TRBJ1-2; D might be TRBD1 (5 bases). This CDR3 spans 18 amino acids. Germline V lookup: CDR1 LGHNA, CDR2 YNFKEQ. Trimming removed 1 base from V and 2 bases from J, with 20 bases in between. The CDR3 region is CASSQVGTSGGGNYGYTF. CDR3 DNA sequence: TGTGCCAGCAGCCAAGTTGGAACTTCTGGGGGGGGAAACTATGGCTACACCTTC.

The chain carries TRBV27 and TRBJ1-2, with D maybe TRBD1 (5 bases). V was clipped by 5 bases and J by 7 bases, with 29 bases between them. Germline V gene lookup returns CDR1 MNHEY and CDR2 SMNVEV (reference sequence). The CDR3 sequence is 18 residues long. The CDR3 sequence is CASSHDLGSTWGISGYTF. The DNA of the CDR3 is TGTGCCAGCAGTCACGACCTAGGATCTACTTGGGGCATTAGTGGCTACACCTTC.

This chain joins TRBV19 and TRBJ1-5, with D unresolved. The CDR3 length is 16 residues. With 5 bases removed from V and 0 bases from J, the gap between germline ends came to 14 bases. Germline V gene sequence: CDR1 LNHDA, CDR2 SQIVND (reference sequence). The CDR3 DNA is TGTGCCAGTAGTGTCTTACTGGGCCATAGCAATCAGCCCCAGCATTTT. Its protein product is CASSVLLGHSNQPQHF.

This chain uses TRBV7-2 with TRBJ2-1, with a weak D call TRBD1 (6 bases). CDR3 length equals 15 residues. The germline V and J ends were trimmed by 6 bases and 1 base, with 13 bases remaining between them. Germline values: CDR1 SGHTA, CDR2 FQGNSA. This CDR3 is CASSGQKSSYNEQFF. CDR3 sequence (DNA): TGTGCCAGCAGTGGACAGAAATCGTCCTACAATGAGCAGTTCTTC.

The table lists this clone with a few counts. The V gene is TRBV5-4, the J gene TRBJ1-2, with 10 bases fitting TRBD1. The CDR3 contains 11 residues. V trimming: 3 bases; J trimming: 12 bases; junction bases outside the gene matches: 2. CDR1 SGHNT and CDR2 YYREEE come from the germline V gene (reference sequence). The CDR3: CASSSDRGHTF. In nucleotides, the CDR3 is TGTGCCAGCAGCTCCGACAGGGGGCACACCTTC.

V and J are TRBV7-3 and TRBJ2-7; a weak D match, TRBD2 (6 bases). Per the germline V gene, CDR1 is SGHTA and CDR2 is FQGTGA. The CDR3 has 12 residues. V lost 8 bases and J 9 bases, leaving 17 bases between the germline ends. The CDR3 DNA follows: TGTGCCAGCTCTCCGTCTAGGGGAGGGCAGTACTTC. Translated, it gives CASSPSRGGQYF.

A single count supports this clone. The chain employs TRBV6-5 and TRBJ2-5; TRBD2 might be the D (6 bases). The CDR3 spans 13 residues. Germline-derived CDR1 and CDR2 are MNHEY and SVGAGI. With 5 bases removed from V and 8 bases from J, the gap between germline ends came to 15 bases. This CDR3 reads CASSPGLGRTQYF. The CDR3 DNA sequence: TGTGCCAGCAGTCCGGGACTCGGCAGAACCCAGTACTTC.

The chain carries TRBV6-5 and TRBJ2-7; 11 positions match TRBD1. Per germline, CDR1 MNHEY and CDR2 SVGAGI. V was clipped by 2 bases and J by 6 bases; unmatched bases: 6. The CDR3 is 15 residues long. The CDR3 loop reads CASSYPGQGAGEQYF. The CDR3 bases are TGTGCCAGCAGTTACCCCGGACAGGGGGCGGGCGAGCAGTACTTC.

The gene calls are TRBV5-5 and TRBJ1-5; TRBD1 matches 8 bases. V was clipped by 4 bases and J by 5 bases; unmatched bases: 8. CDR3 size: 15 residues. Germline CDR1 SGHKS, CDR2 YYEKEE (reference sequence). CDR3 in DNA: TGTGCCAGCAGCGAAGACAGGGGCGGCTATCAGCCCCAGCATTTT. It specifies CASSEDRGGYQPQHF.

The rearrangement links TRBV30 to TRBJ2-7; TRBD2 matches 12 bases. This CDR3 has 16 residues. CDR1 is GTSNPN, CDR2 SVGIG, per germline (reference sequence). V shed 1 base, J shed 7 bases, and the junction held 11 bases outside the gene matches. The CDR3 nucleotides read TGTGCCTGGAGTGCAACTAGCGGGGGGTACGTGGGAGAGCAGTACTTC. This codes for CAWSATSGGYVGEQYF.

The DNA of the CDR3 is TGTGCCAGCTCGGCGGGGACCTACGAGCAGTACTTC. It specifies CASSAGTYEQYF. The rearrangement joins TRBV6-5 to TRBJ2-7; D is possibly TRBD2 (6 bases). Germline CDR1 and CDR2: MNHEY and SVGAGI. The germline V and J ends were trimmed by 8 bases and 2 bases, with 10 bases remaining between them. CDR3 length: 12 amino acids.

This clone was observed a single time. The chain combines TRBV7-3 with TRBJ2-2; D may be TRBD1 (8 bases). CDR3 length equals 16 residues. Per the germline V gene, CDR1 is SGHTA and CDR2 is FQGTGA. V dropped 5 bases and J dropped 5 bases, with 18 bases sitting between them. This CDR3 reads CASSAYRGRATGELFF. The CDR3 DNA reads TGTGCCAGCAGCGCATACAGGGGGAGGGCGACCGGGGAGCTGTTTTTT.